Reported below is one TCR beta chain. The antigen is unknown. The source of the sample is a study of beta chain features in type 1 diabetes. After removal of 4 bases from V and 3 bases from J, the junction contained 6 bases not matched to a gene. The germline gives CDR1 SGHRS, CDR2 YFSETQ. This CDR3 contains 14 residues. Study results and caveats: Type 1 diabetes patients had moderately but significantly shorter TCRB CDR3s in all four CD4+ subsets. The VDJ junctions of type 1 diabetes patients carried fewer insertions and more deletions.

The isolated RNA, all of it, was reverse transcribed, so expressed TCRB transcripts were what got sequenced. Mean read depth for naive, central memory and regulatory T cell samples was approximately 3.57 million reads. TCRdb keeps only in-frame clones here, not all; method: immunoSEQ multiplex PCR. The sample has around 180,000 clones, roughly 8% seen once. The sequence derives from a woman aged 40-49 years with type 1 diabetes. The chain has TRBV5-1 and TRBJ1-2; 7 bases are a match to TRBD1. Sequencing used central memory CD4+ T cells from blood. CDR3 nucleotide sequence: TGCGCCAGCAGCGCGAATACAGGGGACTATGGCTACACCTTC. Translated: CASSANTGDYGYTF.